Described below is a single T cell receptor (beta chain) sequence and its context. It lacks a known antigen. No quality values exist for individual bases; no much larger clone is one base distant. CDR1 and CDR2, looked up from the germline V gene, are ENHRY and SYGVKD. Measured from the cysteine to the phenylalanine, the CDR3 is 16 residues long. The kept DNA is CDR3 alone, 48 bases in frame from the first base. V lost 4 bases and J lost 8 bases; the stretch between them is 21 bases long. This entry comes from a study of blood T cell repertoires in COVID-19 (dated by TCRdb to 2018 to 2020). Concerning the study at large: Samples from collaborators originated in the United States, Italy and Spain and spanned both the acute and convalescent phases of COVID-19. The samples were drawn from two sources: the first 160 participants of the ongoing ImmuneRACE study, and 1,254 subjects contributed by 6 global collaborators. The sample metadata nearly always contained a de-identified subject ID, COVID-19 status, age in years and sex. Deeply sampled blood TCRbeta repertoires from subjects exposed to, actively infected with, or recovered from COVID-19 were included in the dataset. The repertoires were released in a freely available public database meant as a resource for research on the immune response to SARS-CoV-2. HLA class I and class II types, where available, came from metadata supplied by the sample provider rather than from assay-based typing. The material from the prospective study consisted of cDNA or gDNA derived from T cells, B-cell-depleted T cells, or PBMCs. Results the study describes overall, beyond this receptor: How much clinical and demographic metadata was included differed by source and by participant, and the metadata was provided uncurated.

The immunoSEQ Assay, a bias-controlled multiplex PCR, was used to amplify TCRbeta CDR3 regions from genomic DNA. The original pipeline was this. The number of nucleated cells in each sample was estimated by amplification of reference gene primers within the assay. Sequence reads were collapsed and filtered to measure the absolute abundance of every unique TCRbeta CDR3 rearrangement. For each sample, productive Simpson clonality was calculated as the square root of Simpson's diversity index over productive rearrangements. Drawn from immuneACCESS, this table holds only the in-frame rearrangements with V and J called that TCRdb kept. Clones are partly lost; checked studies trace under half to an unresolved V gene and leave the rest unexplained. V and J calls and clone size are those listed in that table; D and trimming were worked out from the DNA. This sample has 150,000 to 200,000 clones in its table, and about 92% of those were observed once. The top ten constitute about 4.8% of the sample.

At one collaborating source in Seattle, patients were enrolled during active infection and were followed longitudinally through the course of disease. Collaborating institutions collected whole blood in K2EDTA tubes following their own protocols. Collaborator samples were shipped for TCRbeta analysis as frozen whole blood, isolated PBMCs, or DNA extracted from either sample type. This sequence originates from a man in his thirties or forties with COVID-19, enrolled during active disease. The sample taken for sequencing was peripheral blood. The rearranged chain carries TRBV10-3 and TRBJ2-1; D gene: possibly TRBD1, on 5 matching bases. The bases read TGTGCCATCAGTGCTCAGGTGGGGCGCCACCCACATGAGCAGTTCTTC. This sequence encodes CAISAQVGRHPHEQFF.